Sequencing of this T cell receptor beta chain was carried out in a study of vaccination and CD4 T cells after COVID-19. This clonotype was counted only a few times. Its specificity is not known. After removal of 4 bases from V and 4 bases from J, the junction contained 9 bases not matched to a gene. Germline-derived CDR1 and CDR2 are DFQATT and SNEGSKA (reference sequence). The CDR3 loop spans 15 amino acids. Sequence data for DNA of cultured CD4+ T cells were generated by the Oncomine TCR Beta short-read assay. TCRdb re-analysed the PCR reads in MiXCR, keeping a single row per CDR3 protein. The sample records about 7,600 distinct CDR3 sequences, about 59% being singletons. Documented treatment: approximately 9-day PBMC culture with coronavirus spike peptide pools or control peptides (ViraFEST assay). With fresh IL-2 medium, half the medium was replaced on days 3 and 7.

Source: cultured CD4+ T cells from blood, taken after SARS-CoV-2 vaccination. This clonotype originated in a human donor with COVID-19. The chain employs TRBV20-1 and TRBJ2-1, with TRBD1 identical over 8 bases. The CDR3 nucleotides read TGCAGTGCTACAGAGACCGGGACAGGATACAATGAGCAGTTCTTC. It translates to CSATETGTGYNEQFF.